The present TCR beta chain was sequenced within a study of PD-L1 blockade in urothelial cancer. About the research overall: Of prior chemotherapy regimens, patients had received between 0 and 3.

Germline CDR1 and CDR2: KGHSH and LQKENI. CDR3 length: 15 amino acids. The trim removed 5 bases at V and 4 bases at J, leaving 8 bases unmatched. Time point of the sample: pretreatment peripheral blood. Sequencing used immunoSEQ multiplex PCR; TCRdb keeps in-frame clones, though not all of them. The table lists 45,000 or so clones, 80% to 85% of them singletons. V gene TRBV18 combines with J gene TRBJ1-5, with 7 positions matching TRBD1. This material consisted of PBMCs, taken around atezolizumab (anti-PD-L1) treatment. The TCR comes from a man aged 50-60 years with urothelial cancer. CDR3 nucleotides: TGTGCCAGCTCAGACGATCACAGGGGAAATCAGCCCCAGCATTTT. Translation gives CASSDDHRGNQPQHF.